These 29 T cell receptor beta chains originate from one sample sequenced in a study of blood T cell repertoires in COVID-19. Repertoires were generated with immunoSEQ multiplex PCR, while TCRdb's copy carries only in-frame clones and drops some. The data show around 50,000 clones, around 80% seen once. The specimen was peripheral blood. Receptors originate from a human donor in a cohort sampled during active COVID-19.

The chain has TRBV6-2 or TRBV6-3 and TRBJ2-3; unclear D gene. V was cut by 2 bases and J by 6 bases, with 3 bases left in between. The CDR3 length is 11 residues. From germline, CDR1 is MNHEY and CDR2 SVGEGT. CDR3 sequence (DNA): TGTGCCAGCAGTTACCGGGATACGCAGTATTTT. Translated, it gives CASSYRDTQYF.

This chain joins TRBV11-2 and TRBJ2-4, with D unclear. Germline V gene lookup returns CDR1 SGHAT and CDR2 FQNNGV. This CDR3 contains 11 residues. Trimming removed 3 bases from V and 7 bases from J, with 4 bases in between. The CDR3 nucleotides are TGTGCCAGCAGCTTTAGTAACATTCAGTACTTC. This encodes CASSFSNIQYF.

The rearrangement links TRBV5-4 to TRBJ2-3; TRBD1 might be the D (6 bases). CDR1 is SGHNT and CDR2 is YYREEE in the germline V gene (reference sequence). The CDR3 is 16 amino acids. V was shortened by 3 bases and J by 0 bases, with 14 bases between the two germline ends. The CDR3 DNA reads TGTGCCAGCAGCTCCCGGACAGCCACTAGCACAGATACGCAGTATTTT. It encodes CASSSRTATSTDTQYF.

The chain is built from TRBV29-1 and TRBJ2-5; D is ambiguous. Between the trimmed V and J ends, which lost 5 bases and 0 bases, there was a span of 10 bases. The CDR3 extends over 13 amino acids. Looked up from germline, CDR1 is SQVTM and CDR2 is ANQGSEA. The CDR3 here is CSVLFDNQETQYF. The CDR3 DNA reads as TGCAGCGTTCTTTTCGACAACCAAGAGACCCAGTACTTC. Full variable domain (rest looked up from reference TRBV29-1 and TRBJ2-5): SAVISQKPSRDICQRGTSLTIQCQVDSQVTMMFWYRQQPGQSLTLIATANQGSEATYESGFVIDKFPISRPNLTFSTLTVSNMSPEDSSIYLCSVLFDNQETQYFGPGTRLLVL.

The chain uses TRBV7-8 and TRBJ1-1; no clear D. Per germline, CDR1 SGHVS and CDR2 FQNEAQ. The CDR3 has 12 amino acids. V lost 5 bases to trimming and J lost 5 bases, with 9 bases between them. CDR3 region: CASSPYRTEAFF. CDR3 coding DNA: TGTGCCAGCAGCCCCTACCGTACTGAAGCTTTCTTT. The whole variable domain, remainder taken from reference TRBV7-8 and TRBJ1-1, is GAGVSQSPRYKVAKRGQDVALRCDPISGHVSLFWYQQALGQGPEFLTYFQNEAQLDKSGLPSDRFFAERPEGSVSTLKIQRTQQEDSAVYLCASSPYRTEAFFGQGTRLTVV.

The rearrangement uses TRBV2 and TRBJ1-5; 7 bases are a match to TRBD1. J was trimmed by 5 bases and V by 4 bases; bases with no gene match: 8. The CDR3 is 15 amino acids. Per the germline V gene, CDR1 is SNHLY and CDR2 is FYNNEI. The CDR3 bases are TGTGCCAGCAGTGGTCCAGGGGGAAGGGATCAGCCCCAGCATTTT. Its translation: CASSGPGGRDQPQHF.

A single count supports this clone. V and J are TRBV7-2 and TRBJ1-3; maybe TRBD1 (6 bases). The CDR3 totals 15 residues. Trimming took off 6 bases at V and 4 bases at J, with 16 bases between the two ends. Germline assignment: CDR1 SGHTA and CDR2 FQGNSA. CDR3 nucleotides: TGTGCCAGCAGTCCCACTGGGGGCTTGGGAAACACCATATATTTT. This sequence encodes CASSPTGGLGNTIYF.

This clone was seen a few times. The CDR3 sequence: CASSLSTGSYNEQFF. CDR3 nucleotides: TGTGCCAGCAGCTTAAGTACAGGTTCCTACAATGAGCAGTTCTTC. This chain joins TRBV5-4 and TRBJ2-1; weak D call: TRBD1 (5 bases). CDR1 and CDR2 (germline): SGHNT, YYREEE (reference sequence). The V end was cut by 2 bases, the J end by 1 base, with 10 bases between. This CDR3 spans 15 amino acids.

The chain couples TRBV6-5 to TRBJ2-7; 7 bases line up with TRBD1. CDR1 MNHEY and CDR2 SVGAGI come from the germline V gene. The length of the CDR3 is 14 residues. V shed 5 bases, J shed 2 bases, and the junction held 6 bases outside the gene matches. CDR3 loop: CASSRQGSPYEQYF. The CDR3 DNA is TGTGCCAGCAGTCGACAGGGTTCACCCTACGAGCAGTACTTC.

The V gene is TRBV28, the J gene TRBJ2-5, with D perhaps TRBD1 (6 bases). The V gene lost 1 base and the J gene lost 0 bases, with 9 bases spanning the gap. The CDR3 runs 15 residues. The germline V gene encodes CDR1 MDHEN and CDR2 SYDVKM. The CDR3 here is CASSLSGTYQETQYF. DNA for the CDR3: TGTGCCAGCAGTTTATCTGGGACATACCAAGAGACCCAGTACTTC. The full variable domain, rest sourced from reference TRBV28 and TRBJ2-5, is DVKVTQSSRYLVKRTGEKVFLECVQDMDHENMFWYRQDPGLGLRLIYFSYDVKMKEKGDIPEGYSVSREKKERFSLILESASTNQTSMYLCASSLSGTYQETQYFGPGTRLLVL.

The chain has TRBV6-5 and TRBJ2-1; TRBD2 matches at 9 bases. The CDR3 consists of 15 residues. The V segment lost 9 bases and the J segment 8 bases; nucleotides outside the gene matches: 14. Germline CDR1 and CDR2: MNHEY and SVGAGI. The CDR3 reads CASKQLAGVKDEQFF. Written as DNA, the CDR3 is TGTGCCAGTAAGCAATTAGCGGGAGTCAAAGATGAGCAGTTCTTC.

This clone was observed a few times. The genes are TRBV24-1 and TRBJ2-1, with TRBD1 matching 10 bases. The CDR3 extends over 16 amino acids. The germline V gene encodes CDR1 KGHDR and CDR2 SFDVKD. V gave up 0 bases and J gave up 5 bases; unmatched junction bases: 3. The CDR3 is CATSDLGTGDDNEQFF. The DNA for the CDR3 is TGTGCCACCAGTGATTTGGGGACAGGGGATGACAATGAGCAGTTCTTC.

The rearrangement joins TRBV7-9 to TRBJ1-1; tentatively, D is TRBD1 (6 bases). Trimming took off 7 bases at V and 7 bases at J, with 22 bases between the two ends. Germline V gene sequence: CDR1 SEHNR, CDR2 FQNEAQ (reference sequence). The CDR3 spans 15 residues. In nucleotides, the CDR3 is TGTGCCAGCACCCCCCCCAGCAGGGGTGGTGGTGAAGCTTTCTTT. Amino acid sequence: CASTPPSRGGGEAFF.

The chain recombines TRBV6-1 with TRBJ1-4; weak D call: TRBD1 (6 bases). Trimming shortened V by 2 bases and J by 8 bases, and 18 bases separated the two germline ends. This CDR3 contains 16 residues. CDR1 MNHNS and CDR2 SASEGT come from the germline V gene. CDR3 nucleotides: TGTGCCAGCAGTGAATTCCTCGACAGGCTTGGGGAAAAACTGTTTTTT. The encoded protein is CASSEFLDRLGEKLFF.

This chain connects TRBV21-1 to TRBJ1-5. TRBV21-1 is shown as a pseudogene. The CDR3 has 14 amino acids. CDR3 loop: CASSWGVSNQPQHF. CDR3 bases: TGTGCCAGCTCCTGGGGAGTAAGCAATCAGCCCCAGCATTTT.

The chain uses TRBV3-1 (or the pseudogene TRBV3-2) and TRBJ2-5, with a weak D call TRBD1 (5 bases). The CDR3 is 13 residues long. The germline V gene encodes CDR1 LGHDT and CDR2 YNNKEL (reference sequence). With 7 bases removed from V and 4 bases from J, the gap between germline ends came to 13 bases. Written as DNA, the CDR3 is TGTGCCAGCATGATGGCAGGGATAGAGACCCAGTACTTC. It specifies CASMMAGIETQYF.

J is TRBJ1-5 and V is TRBV27; D is perhaps TRBD1 (5 bases). V was pared by 5 bases and J by 7 bases, with 15 bases between. From germline, CDR1 is MNHEY and CDR2 SMNVEV (reference sequence). The CDR3 runs 14 residues. CDR3 residues: CASSIQGVGQPQHF. In DNA form, the CDR3 reads TGTGCCAGCAGTATTCAGGGTGTAGGGCAGCCCCAGCATTTT.

V and J are TRBV4-3 and TRBJ1-2; 7 bases line up with TRBD1. V dropped 0 bases and J dropped 4; count of bases not matched to a gene: 5. The CDR3 contains 15 residues. The germline CDR1 and CDR2 sequences are LGHNA and YSLEER. In nucleotides, the CDR3 is TGCGCCAGCAGCCAAGAGGACAGGAGCTCCTATGGCTACACCTTC. It yields the protein CASSQEDRSSYGYTF.

V usage is TRBV2 and J usage is TRBJ2-7; D is possibly TRBD1 (6 bases). Trimming cost V 3 bases and J 3 bases, with 6 bases left between them. Germline V CDR1 and CDR2: SNHLY, FYNNEI. There are 12 residues in the CDR3. CDR3 in amino acids: CASSETGYEQYF. The DNA for the CDR3 is TGTGCCAGCAGTGAGACAGGCTACGAGCAGTACTTC.

The V call is TRBV6-6, the J call TRBJ2-1; 11 positions match TRBD2. This CDR3 has 21 residues. Germline V gene lookup returns CDR1 MNHNY and CDR2 SVGAGI (reference sequence). J lost 9 bases, V lost 5 bases, and 27 bases had no gene match. The CDR3 nucleotides read TGTGCCAGCAGTCCTCTAGGAGGAGCAGGGGAGAGACTAGCGGGATATTTTGAGCAGTTCTTC. Its protein is CASSPLGGAGERLAGYFEQFF.

J is TRBJ2-7 and V is TRBV30; D is unresolved. Trimming pared 0 bases from V and 0 bases from J, leaving 6 bases between. This CDR3 spans 13 amino acids. Germline loops: CDR1 GTSNPN, CDR2 SVGIG (reference sequence). The CDR3 DNA sequence: TGTGCCTGGAGTGTAGACAACTCCTACGAGCAGTACTTC. Translated, it gives CAWSVDNSYEQYF.

The chain has TRBV5-4 and TRBJ2-7; 12 bases map to TRBD2. The V and J ends lost 4 bases and 4 bases, in that order; junction bases with no gene match: 9. The CDR3 covers 16 residues. From germline, CDR1 is SGHNT and CDR2 YYREEE (reference sequence). Here the CDR3 reads CASSRPLAGGGYEQYF. The CDR3 DNA is TGTGCCAGCAGCCGACCACTAGCGGGAGGCGGATACGAGCAGTACTTC.

The genes are TRBV6-5 and TRBJ2-3; D is possibly TRBD1 (6 bases). Per the germline V gene, CDR1 is MNHEY and CDR2 is SVGAGI. The CDR3 sequence is 15 residues long. V shed 6 bases and J shed 2 bases, with 15 bases lying between them. CDR3: CASRPQQGLTDTQYF. The CDR3 bases are TGTGCCAGCAGACCGCAACAGGGCCTCACAGATACGCAGTATTTT.

The chain recombines TRBV6-2 or TRBV6-3 with TRBJ2-3, with 11 bases matching TRBD2. Germline CDR1 reads MNHEY; CDR2 reads SVGEGT. The CDR3 loop spans 19 amino acids. After removal of 2 bases from V and 0 bases from J, the junction contained 10 bases not matched to a gene. The CDR3 nucleotides are TGTGCCAGCAGTTACCAGACTAGCGGGATTAGAACTAGCACAGATACGCAGTATTTT. This translates into CASSYQTSGIRTSTDTQYF.

This clone appeared a single time. The chain employs TRBV27 and TRBJ1-2; D gene uncertain. The CDR3 runs to 15 residues. V gave up 3 bases and J gave up 0 bases, with 11 bases separating them. The germline gives CDR1 MNHEY, CDR2 SMNVEV (reference sequence). CDR3: CASSFNREANYGYTF. In DNA, the CDR3 is TGTGCCAGCAGTTTTAATCGGGAAGCTAACTATGGCTACACCTTC.

The gene calls are TRBV2 and TRBJ2-1; perhaps TRBD1 as D (6 bases). This CDR3 contains 15 residues. V gave up 2 bases and J gave up 4 bases, with 12 bases separating them. Germline V gene sequence: CDR1 SNHLY, CDR2 FYNNEI. The CDR3 DNA reads TGTGCCAGCAGTGAAAACAGGGCCGTATACAATGAGCAGTTCTTC. Residues: CASSENRAVYNEQFF.

This chain uses TRBV4-2 with TRBJ2-1; 9 bases match TRBD2. Germline lookup yields CDR1 LGHNA and CDR2 YNFKEQ. With 4 bases clipped from V and 3 bases from J, the junction kept 10 bases outside the gene matches. This CDR3 region has 17 residues. The CDR3 spells CASSPITGTSLYNEQFF. The CDR3 DNA reads as TGTGCCAGCAGCCCTATTACCGGGACTAGCCTCTACAATGAGCAGTTCTTC.

This clone has just a few counts. The chain carries TRBV7-3 and TRBJ1-4, with a tentative D call TRBD1 (5 bases). V shed 3 bases and J shed 4 bases, with 12 bases lying between them. Per the germline V gene, CDR1 is SGHTA and CDR2 is FQGTGA. CDR3 size: 15 residues. In nucleotides, the CDR3 is TGTGCCAGCAGCTTCCCCAGGGCCTATAATGAAAAACTGTTTTTT. It codes for CASSFPRAYNEKLFF.

This clone was seen only a few times. The chain is built from TRBV7-2 and TRBJ1-5; 7 bases agree with TRBD1. The CDR3 loop spans 15 amino acids. Germline V gene sequence: CDR1 SGHTA, CDR2 FQGNSA. V shed 5 bases and J 1 base; nucleotides not matched to a gene: 5. The CDR3 here is CASSPGQTSNQPQHF. Written as DNA, the CDR3 is TGTGCCAGCAGCCCGGGACAGACGAGCAATCAGCCCCAGCATTTT.